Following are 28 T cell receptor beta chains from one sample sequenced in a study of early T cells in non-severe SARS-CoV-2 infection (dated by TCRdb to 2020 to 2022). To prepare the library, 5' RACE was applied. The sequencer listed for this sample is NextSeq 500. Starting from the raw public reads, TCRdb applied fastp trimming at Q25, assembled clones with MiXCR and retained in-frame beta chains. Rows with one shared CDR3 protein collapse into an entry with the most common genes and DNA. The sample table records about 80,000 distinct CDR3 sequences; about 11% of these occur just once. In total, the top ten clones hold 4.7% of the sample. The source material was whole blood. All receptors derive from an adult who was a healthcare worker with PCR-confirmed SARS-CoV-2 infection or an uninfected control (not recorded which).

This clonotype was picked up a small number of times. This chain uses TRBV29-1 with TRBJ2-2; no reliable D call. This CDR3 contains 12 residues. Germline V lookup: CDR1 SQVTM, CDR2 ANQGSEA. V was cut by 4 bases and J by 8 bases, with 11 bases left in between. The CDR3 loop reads CSVVRVGGELFF. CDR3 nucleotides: TGCAGCGTTGTAAGGGTTGGAGGGGAGCTGTTTTTT.

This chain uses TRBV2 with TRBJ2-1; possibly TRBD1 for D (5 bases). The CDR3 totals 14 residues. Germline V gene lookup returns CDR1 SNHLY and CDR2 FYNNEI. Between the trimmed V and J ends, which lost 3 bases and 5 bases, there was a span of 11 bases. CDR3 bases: TGTGCCAGCAGTGATAGACAGCTCCACAATGAGCAGTTCTTC. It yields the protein CASSDRQLHNEQFF.

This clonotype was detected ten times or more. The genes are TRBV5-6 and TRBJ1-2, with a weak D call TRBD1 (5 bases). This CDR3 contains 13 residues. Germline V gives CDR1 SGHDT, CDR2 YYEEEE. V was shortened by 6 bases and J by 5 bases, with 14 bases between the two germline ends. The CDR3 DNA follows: TGTGCCAGCATATCAGGGCGTCGATATGGCTACACCTTC. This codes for CASISGRRYGYTF. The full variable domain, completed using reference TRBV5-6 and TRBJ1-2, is DAGVTQSPTHLIKTRGQQVTLRCSPKSGHDTVSWYQQALGQGPQFIFQYYEEEERQRGNFPDRFSGHQFPNYSSELNVNALLLGDSALYLCASISGRRYGYTFGSGTRLTVV.

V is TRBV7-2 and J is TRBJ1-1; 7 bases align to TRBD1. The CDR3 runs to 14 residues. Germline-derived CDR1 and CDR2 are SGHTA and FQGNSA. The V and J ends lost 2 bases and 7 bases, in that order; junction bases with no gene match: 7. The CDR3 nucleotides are TGTGCCAGCAGCTTACGCAGGGGGGGAAATGAAGCTTTCTTT. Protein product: CASSLRRGGNEAFF.

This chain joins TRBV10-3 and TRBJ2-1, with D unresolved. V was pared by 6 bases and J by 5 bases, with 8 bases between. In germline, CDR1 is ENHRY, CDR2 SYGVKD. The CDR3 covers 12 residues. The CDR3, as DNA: TGTGCCATCAGCTCCGGCGACAATGAGCAGTTCTTC. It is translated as CAISSGDNEQFF.

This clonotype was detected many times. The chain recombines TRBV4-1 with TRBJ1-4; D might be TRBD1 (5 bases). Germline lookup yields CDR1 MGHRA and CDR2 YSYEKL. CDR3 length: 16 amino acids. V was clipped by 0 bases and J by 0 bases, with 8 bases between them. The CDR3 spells CASSQDRDSTNEKLFF. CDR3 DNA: TGCGCCAGCAGCCAAGATCGGGACTCAACTAATGAAAAACTGTTTTTT.

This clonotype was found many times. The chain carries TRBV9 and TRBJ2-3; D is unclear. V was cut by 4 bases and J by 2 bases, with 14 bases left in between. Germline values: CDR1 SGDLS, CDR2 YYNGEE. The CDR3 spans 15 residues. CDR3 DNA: TGTGCCAGCAGCCCGTCGGCAGGAACCACAGATACGCAGTATTTT. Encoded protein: CASSPSAGTTDTQYF.

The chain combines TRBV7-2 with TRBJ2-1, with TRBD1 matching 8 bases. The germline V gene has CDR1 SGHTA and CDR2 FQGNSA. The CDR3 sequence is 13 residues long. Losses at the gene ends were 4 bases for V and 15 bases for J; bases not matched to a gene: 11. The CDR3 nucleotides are TGTGCCAGCAGCTACTTACGTGACAGGGGTTTGTTCTTC. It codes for CASSYLRDRGLFF.

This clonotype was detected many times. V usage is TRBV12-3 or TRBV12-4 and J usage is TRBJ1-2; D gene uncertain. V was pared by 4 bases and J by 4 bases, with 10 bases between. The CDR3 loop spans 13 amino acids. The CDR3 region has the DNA TGTGCCAGCAGTTCAAGGACCGGCTATGGCTACACCTTC. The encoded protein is CASSSRTGYGYTF.

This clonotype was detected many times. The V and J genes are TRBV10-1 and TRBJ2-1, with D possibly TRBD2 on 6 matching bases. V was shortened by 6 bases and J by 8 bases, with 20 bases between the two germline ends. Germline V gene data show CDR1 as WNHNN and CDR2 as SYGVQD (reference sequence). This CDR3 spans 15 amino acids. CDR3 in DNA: TGCGCCAGCAGCCAACGTAGCGGTACCCGGGATGAGCAGTTCTTC. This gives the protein CASSQRSGTRDEQFF.

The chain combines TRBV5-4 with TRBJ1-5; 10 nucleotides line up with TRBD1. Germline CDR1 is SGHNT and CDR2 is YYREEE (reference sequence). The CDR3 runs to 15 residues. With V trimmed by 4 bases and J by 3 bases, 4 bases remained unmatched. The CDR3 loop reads CASSAGTGANQPQHF. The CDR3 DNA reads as TGTGCCAGCAGCGCGGGGACAGGGGCCAATCAGCCCCAGCATTTT.

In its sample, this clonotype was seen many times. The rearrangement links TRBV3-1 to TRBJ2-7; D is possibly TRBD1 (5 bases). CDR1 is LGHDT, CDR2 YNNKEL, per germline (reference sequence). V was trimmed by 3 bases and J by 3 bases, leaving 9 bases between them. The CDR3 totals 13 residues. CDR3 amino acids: CASSQGQGYEQYF. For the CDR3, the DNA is TGTGCCAGCAGCCAGGGGCAGGGCTACGAGCAGTACTTC.

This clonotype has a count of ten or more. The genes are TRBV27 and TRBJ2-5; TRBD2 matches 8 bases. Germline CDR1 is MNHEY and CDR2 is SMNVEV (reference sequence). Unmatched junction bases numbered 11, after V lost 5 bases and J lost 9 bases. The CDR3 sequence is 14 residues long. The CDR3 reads CASSRLATRVSQYF. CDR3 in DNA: TGTGCCAGCAGTCGACTAGCGACAAGGGTATCCCAGTACTTC.

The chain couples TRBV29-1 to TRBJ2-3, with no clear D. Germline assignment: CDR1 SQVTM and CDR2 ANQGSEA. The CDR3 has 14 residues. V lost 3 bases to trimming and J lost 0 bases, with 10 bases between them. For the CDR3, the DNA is TGCAGCGTTGAGGGGTCTACAAGCACAGATACGCAGTATTTT. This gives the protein CSVEGSTSTDTQYF.

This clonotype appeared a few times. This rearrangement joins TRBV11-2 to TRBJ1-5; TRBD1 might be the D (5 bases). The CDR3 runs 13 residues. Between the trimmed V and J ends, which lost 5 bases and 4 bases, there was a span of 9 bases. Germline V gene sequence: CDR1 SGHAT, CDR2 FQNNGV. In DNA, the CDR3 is TGTGCCAGCAGCCACGACAGAAATCAGCCCCAGCATTTT. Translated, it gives CASSHDRNQPQHF.

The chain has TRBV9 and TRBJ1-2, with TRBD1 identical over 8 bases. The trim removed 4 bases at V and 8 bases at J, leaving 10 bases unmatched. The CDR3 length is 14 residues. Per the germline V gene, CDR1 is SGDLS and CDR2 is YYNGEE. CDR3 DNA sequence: TGTGCCAGCAGCCCGGGACAGGCCGGAAGAGGCTACACCTTC. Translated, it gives CASSPGQAGRGYTF.

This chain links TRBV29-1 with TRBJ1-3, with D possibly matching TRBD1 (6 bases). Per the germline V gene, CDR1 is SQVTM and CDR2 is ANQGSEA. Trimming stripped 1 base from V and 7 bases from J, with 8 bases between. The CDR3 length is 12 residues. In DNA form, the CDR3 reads TGCAGCGTTGAAGTGGGGGCGAACACCATATATTTT. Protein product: CSVEVGANTIYF.

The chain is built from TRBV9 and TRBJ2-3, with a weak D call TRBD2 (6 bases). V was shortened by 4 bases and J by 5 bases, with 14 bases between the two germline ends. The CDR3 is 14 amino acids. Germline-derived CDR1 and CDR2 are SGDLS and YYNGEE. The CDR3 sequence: CASSTGAGQDTQYF. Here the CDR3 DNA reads TGTGCCAGCAGCACCGGGGCGGGGCAAGATACGCAGTATTTT.

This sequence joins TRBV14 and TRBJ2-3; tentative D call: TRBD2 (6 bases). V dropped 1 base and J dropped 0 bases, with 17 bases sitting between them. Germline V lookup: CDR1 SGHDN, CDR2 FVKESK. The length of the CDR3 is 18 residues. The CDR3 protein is CASSQGTRSGLSTDTQYF. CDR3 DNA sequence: TGTGCCAGCAGCCAAGGGACCCGAAGCGGGCTAAGCACAGATACGCAGTATTTT.

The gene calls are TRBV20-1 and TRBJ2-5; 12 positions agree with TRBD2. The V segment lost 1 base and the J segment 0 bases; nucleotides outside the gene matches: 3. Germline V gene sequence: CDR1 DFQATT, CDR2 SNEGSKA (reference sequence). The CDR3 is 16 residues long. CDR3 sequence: CSARAASGGDQETQYF. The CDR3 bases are TGCAGTGCTAGAGCGGCTAGCGGGGGGGACCAAGAGACCCAGTACTTC.

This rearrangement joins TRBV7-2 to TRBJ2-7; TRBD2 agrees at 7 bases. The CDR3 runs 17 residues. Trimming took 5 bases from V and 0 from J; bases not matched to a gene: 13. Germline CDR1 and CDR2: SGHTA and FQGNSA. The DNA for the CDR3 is TGTGCCAGCAGCCCCGACAGAAGCGGGGCGAGCTCCTACGAGCAGTACTTC. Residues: CASSPDRSGASSYEQYF.

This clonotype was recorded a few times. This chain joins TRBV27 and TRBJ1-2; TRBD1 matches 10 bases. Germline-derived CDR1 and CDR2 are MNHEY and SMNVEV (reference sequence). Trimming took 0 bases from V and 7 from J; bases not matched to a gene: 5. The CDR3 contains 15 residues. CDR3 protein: CASSLSAGQGFGYTF. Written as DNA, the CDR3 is TGTGCCAGCAGTTTATCCGCGGGACAGGGGTTTGGCTACACCTTC.

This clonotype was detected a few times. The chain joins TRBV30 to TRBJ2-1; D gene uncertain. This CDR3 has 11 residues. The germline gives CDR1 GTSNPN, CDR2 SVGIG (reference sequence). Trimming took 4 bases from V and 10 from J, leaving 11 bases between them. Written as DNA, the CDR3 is TGTGCCTGGATCCTCGACGTGGAGCAGTTCTTC. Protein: CAWILDVEQFF.

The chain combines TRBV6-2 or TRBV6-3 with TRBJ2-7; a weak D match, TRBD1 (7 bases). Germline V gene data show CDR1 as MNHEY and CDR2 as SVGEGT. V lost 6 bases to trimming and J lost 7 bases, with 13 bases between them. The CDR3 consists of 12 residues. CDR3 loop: CASRDREVEQYF. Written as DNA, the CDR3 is TGTGCCAGCAGAGACAGGGAGGTGGAGCAGTACTTC.

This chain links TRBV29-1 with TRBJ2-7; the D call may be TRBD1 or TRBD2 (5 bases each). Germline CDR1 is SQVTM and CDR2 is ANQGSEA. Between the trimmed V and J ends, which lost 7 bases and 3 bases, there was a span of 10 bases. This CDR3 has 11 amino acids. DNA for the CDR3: TGCAGCGGGGGGAACAACTACGAGCAGTACTTC. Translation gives CSGGNNYEQYF.

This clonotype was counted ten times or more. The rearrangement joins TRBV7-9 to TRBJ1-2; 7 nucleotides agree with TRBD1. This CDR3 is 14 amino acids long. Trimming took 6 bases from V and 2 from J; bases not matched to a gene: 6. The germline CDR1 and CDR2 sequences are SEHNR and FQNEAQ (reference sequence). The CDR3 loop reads CASRRTGVNYGYTF. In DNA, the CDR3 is TGTGCCAGCAGACGGACAGGAGTAAACTATGGCTACACCTTC. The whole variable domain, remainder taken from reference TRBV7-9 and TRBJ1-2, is DTGVSQNPRHKITKRGQNVTFRCDPISEHNRLYWYRQTLGQGPEFLTYFQNEAQLEKSRLLSDRFSAERPKGSFSTLEIQRTEQGDSAMYLCASRRTGVNYGYTFGSGTRLTVV.

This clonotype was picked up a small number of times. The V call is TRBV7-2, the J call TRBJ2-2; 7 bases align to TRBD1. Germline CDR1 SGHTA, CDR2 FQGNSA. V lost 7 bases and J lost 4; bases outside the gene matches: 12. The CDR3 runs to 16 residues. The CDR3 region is CASTTTEDRTTGELFF. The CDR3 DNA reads TGTGCCAGCACCACCACGGAGGACAGGACCACCGGGGAGCTGTTTTTT.

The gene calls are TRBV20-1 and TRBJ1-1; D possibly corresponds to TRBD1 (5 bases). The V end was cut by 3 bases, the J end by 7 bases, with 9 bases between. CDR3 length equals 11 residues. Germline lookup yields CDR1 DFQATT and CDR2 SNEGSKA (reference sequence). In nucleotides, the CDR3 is TGCAGTGCTAGCGGGGGAATTGAAGCTTTCTTT. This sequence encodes CSASGGIEAFF.